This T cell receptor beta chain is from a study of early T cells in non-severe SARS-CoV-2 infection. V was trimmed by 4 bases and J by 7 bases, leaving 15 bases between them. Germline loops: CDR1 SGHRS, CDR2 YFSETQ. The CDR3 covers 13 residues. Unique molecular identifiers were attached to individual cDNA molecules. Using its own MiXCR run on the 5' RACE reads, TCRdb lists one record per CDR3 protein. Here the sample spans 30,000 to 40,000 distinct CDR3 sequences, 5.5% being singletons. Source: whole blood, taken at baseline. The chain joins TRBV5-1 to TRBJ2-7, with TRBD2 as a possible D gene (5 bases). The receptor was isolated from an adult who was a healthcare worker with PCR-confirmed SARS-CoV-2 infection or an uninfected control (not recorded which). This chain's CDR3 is CASSPDGLGEQYF. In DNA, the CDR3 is TGCGCCAGCAGCCCAGACGGACTGGGTGAGCAGTACTTC. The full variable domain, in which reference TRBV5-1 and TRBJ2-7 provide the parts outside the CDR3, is KAGVTQTPRYLIKTRGQQVTLSCSPISGHRSVSWYQQTPGQGLQFLFEYFSETQRNKGNFPGRFSGRQFSNSRSEMNVSTLELGDSALYLCASSPDGLGEQYFGPGTRLTVT.